The present T cell receptor (beta chain) was sequenced within a study of cytomegalovirus exposure and HLA in healthy donors. Primers included in the PCR were 60 Vbeta and 13 Jbeta primers. Clones were sequenced by immunoSEQ multiplex PCR, and TCRdb holds only the in-frame ones, with some missing. The table records some 160,000 clones, 79% of them present only once. V was cut by 7 bases and J by 4 bases, with 10 bases left in between. The CDR3 runs to 12 residues. Germline values: CDR1 MDHEN, CDR2 SYDVKM. The chain recombines TRBV28 with TRBJ1-2; maybe TRBD1 (5 bases). Material for sequencing was PBMCs. This clonotype was sampled from a woman aged 40 to 50 in good health and CMV-seronegative. Written as DNA, the CDR3 is TGTGCCAGCACGGGGGATCCCTATGGCTACACCTTC. Residues: CASTGDPYGYTF.